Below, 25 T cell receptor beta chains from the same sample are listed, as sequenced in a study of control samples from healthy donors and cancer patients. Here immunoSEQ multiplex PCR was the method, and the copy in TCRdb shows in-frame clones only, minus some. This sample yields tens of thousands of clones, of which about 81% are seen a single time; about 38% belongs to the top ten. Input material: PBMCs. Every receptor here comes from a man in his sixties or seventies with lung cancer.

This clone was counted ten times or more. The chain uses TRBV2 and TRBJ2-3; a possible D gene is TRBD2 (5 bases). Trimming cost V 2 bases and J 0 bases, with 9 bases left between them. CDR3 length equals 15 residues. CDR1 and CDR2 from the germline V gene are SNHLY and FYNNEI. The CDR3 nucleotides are TGTGCCAGCAGTGAAAAGCGGCCTAGCACAGATACGCAGTATTTT. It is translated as CASSEKRPSTDTQYF.

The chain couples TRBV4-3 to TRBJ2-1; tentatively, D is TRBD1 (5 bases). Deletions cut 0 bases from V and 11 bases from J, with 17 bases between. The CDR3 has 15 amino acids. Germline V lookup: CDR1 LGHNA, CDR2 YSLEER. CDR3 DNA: TGCGCCAGCAGCCAAGACCTAGGTTGGGGCAAGCAGCAGTTCTTC. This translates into CASSQDLGWGKQQFF.

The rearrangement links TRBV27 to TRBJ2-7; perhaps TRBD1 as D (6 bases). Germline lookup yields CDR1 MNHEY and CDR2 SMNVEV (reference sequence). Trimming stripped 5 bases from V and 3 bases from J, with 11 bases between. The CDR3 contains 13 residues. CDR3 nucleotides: TGTGCCAGCAGTGGCCGGGACAACTACGAGCAGTACTTC. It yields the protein CASSGRDNYEQYF.

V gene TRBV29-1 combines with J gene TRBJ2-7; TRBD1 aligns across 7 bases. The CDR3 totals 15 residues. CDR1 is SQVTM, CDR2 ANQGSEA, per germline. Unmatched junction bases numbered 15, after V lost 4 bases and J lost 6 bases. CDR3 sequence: CSVGGDQGVRGEQYF. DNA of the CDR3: TGCAGCGTTGGTGGGGATCAGGGGGTTAGAGGCGAGCAGTACTTC.

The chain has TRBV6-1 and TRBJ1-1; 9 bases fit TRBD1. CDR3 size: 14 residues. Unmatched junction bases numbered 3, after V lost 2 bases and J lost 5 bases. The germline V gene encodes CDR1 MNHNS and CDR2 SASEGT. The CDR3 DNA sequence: TGTGCCAGCAGTGAAACAGGGGGCTGGACTGAAGCTTTCTTT. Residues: CASSETGGWTEAFF.

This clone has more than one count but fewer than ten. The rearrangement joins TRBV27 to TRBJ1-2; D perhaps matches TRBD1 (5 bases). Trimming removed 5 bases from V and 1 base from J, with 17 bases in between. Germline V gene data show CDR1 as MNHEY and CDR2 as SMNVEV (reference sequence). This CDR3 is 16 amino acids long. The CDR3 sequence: CASSPQMGGINYGYTF. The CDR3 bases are TGTGCCAGCAGTCCCCAGATGGGGGGGATTAACTATGGCTACACCTTC.

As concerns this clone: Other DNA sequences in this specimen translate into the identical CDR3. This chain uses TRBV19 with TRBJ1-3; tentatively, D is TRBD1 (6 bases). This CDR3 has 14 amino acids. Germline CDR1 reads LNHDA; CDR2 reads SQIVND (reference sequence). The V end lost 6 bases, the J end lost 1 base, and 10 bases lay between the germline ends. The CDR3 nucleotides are TGTGCCAGTAGCACAGGGTCTTCTGGAAACACCATATATTTT. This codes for CASSTGSSGNTIYF.

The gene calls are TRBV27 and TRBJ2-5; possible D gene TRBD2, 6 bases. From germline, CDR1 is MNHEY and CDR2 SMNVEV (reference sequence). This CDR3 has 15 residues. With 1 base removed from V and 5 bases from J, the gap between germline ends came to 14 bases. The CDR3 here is CASSLLTAGRETQYF. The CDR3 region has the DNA TGTGCCAGCAGTTTATTAACGGCTGGGAGGGAGACCCAGTACTTC.

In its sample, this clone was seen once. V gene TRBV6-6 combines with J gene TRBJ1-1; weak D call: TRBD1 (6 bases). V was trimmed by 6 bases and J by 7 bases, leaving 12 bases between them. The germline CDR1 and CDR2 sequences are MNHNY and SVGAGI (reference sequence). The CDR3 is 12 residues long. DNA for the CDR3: TGTGCCAGCAGGGGACAAGAGGGTGAAGCTTTCTTT. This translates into CASRGQEGEAFF.

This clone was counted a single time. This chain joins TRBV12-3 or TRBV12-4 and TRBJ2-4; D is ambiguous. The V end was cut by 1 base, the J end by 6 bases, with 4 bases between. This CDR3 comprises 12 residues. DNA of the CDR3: TGTGCCAGCAGTTTAGAGGGAAACATTCAGTACTTC. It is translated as CASSLEGNIQYF.

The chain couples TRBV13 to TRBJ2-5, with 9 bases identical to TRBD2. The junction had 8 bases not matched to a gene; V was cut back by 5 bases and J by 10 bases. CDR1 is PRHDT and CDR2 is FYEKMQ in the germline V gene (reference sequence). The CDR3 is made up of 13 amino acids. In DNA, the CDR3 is TGTGCCAGCAGCCTAGCGGGGCCTACGGGCCAGTACTTC. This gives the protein CASSLAGPTGQYF.

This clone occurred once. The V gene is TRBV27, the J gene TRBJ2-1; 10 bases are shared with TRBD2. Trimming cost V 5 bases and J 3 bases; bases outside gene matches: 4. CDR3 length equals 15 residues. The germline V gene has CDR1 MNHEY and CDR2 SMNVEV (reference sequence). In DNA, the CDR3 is TGTGCCAGCAGTCACCAGCGGGGGGGCTACAATGAGCAGTTCTTC. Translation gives CASSHQRGGYNEQFF.

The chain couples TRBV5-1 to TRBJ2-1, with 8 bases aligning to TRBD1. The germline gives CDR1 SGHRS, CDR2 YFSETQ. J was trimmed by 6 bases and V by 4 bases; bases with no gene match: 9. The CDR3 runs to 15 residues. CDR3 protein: CASSVTGVPFNEQFF. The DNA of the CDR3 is TGCGCCAGCAGCGTGACAGGGGTCCCCTTCAATGAGCAGTTCTTC.

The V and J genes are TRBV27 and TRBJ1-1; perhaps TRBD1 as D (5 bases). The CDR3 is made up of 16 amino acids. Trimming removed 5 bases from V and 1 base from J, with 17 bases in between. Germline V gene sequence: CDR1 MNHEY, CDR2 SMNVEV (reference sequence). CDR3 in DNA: TGTGCCAGCAGTGGGCCGGGGGAGCCCACGAACACTGAAGCTTTCTTT. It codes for CASSGPGEPTNTEAFF.

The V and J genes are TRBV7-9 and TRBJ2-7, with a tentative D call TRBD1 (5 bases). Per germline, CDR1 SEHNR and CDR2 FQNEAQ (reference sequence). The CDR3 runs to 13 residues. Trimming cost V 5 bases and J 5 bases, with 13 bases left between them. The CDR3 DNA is TGTGCCAGCAGCCCAGACAGTCCCAACGAGCAGTACTTC. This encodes CASSPDSPNEQYF.

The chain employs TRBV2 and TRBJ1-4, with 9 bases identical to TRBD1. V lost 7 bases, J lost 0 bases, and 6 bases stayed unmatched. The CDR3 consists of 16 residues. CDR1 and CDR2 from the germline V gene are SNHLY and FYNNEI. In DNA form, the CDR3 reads TGTGCCAGCAAGCGGACAGGGGCTGCAACTAATGAAAAACTGTTTTTT. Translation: CASKRTGAATNEKLFF.

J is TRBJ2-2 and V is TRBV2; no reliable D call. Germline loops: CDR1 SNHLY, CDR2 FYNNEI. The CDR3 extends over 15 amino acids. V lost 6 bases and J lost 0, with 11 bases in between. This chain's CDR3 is CASREAFANTGELFF. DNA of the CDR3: TGTGCCAGCAGAGAGGCATTCGCGAACACCGGGGAGCTGTTTTTT.

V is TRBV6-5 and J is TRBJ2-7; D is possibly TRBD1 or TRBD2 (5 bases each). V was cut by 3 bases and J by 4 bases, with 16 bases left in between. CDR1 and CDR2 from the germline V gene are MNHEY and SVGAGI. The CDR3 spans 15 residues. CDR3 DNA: TGTGCCAGCAGTTATAGTTGGAGCGGACAATACGAGCAGTACTTC. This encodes CASSYSWSGQYEQYF.

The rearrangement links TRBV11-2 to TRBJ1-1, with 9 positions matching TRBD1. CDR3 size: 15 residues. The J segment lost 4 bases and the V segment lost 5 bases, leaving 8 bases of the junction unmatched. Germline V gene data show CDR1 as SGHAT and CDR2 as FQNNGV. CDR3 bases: TGTGCCAGCAGCCTAAGGGTGGGACAGGGCACTGAAGCTTTCTTT. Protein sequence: CASSLRVGQGTEAFF.

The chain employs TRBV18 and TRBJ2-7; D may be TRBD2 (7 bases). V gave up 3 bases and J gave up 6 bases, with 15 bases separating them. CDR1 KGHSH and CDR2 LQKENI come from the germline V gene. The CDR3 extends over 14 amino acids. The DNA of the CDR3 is TGTGCCAGCTCACCCTATGGGGGGGGGCTCGAGCAGTACTTC. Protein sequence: CASSPYGGGLEQYF. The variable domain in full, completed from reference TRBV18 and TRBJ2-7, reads NAGVMQNPRHLVRRRGQEARLRCSPMKGHSHVYWYRQLPEEGLKFMVYLQKENIIDESGMPKERFSAEFPKEGPSILRIQQVVRGDSAAYFCASSPYGGGLEQYFGPGTRLTVT.

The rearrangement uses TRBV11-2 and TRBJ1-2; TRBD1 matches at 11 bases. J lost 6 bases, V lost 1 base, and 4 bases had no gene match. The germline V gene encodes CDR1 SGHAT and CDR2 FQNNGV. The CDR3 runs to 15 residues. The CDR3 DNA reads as TGTGCCAGCAGCTTAGCCGGGACAGGGGGGAATGGCTACACCTTC. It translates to CASSLAGTGGNGYTF.

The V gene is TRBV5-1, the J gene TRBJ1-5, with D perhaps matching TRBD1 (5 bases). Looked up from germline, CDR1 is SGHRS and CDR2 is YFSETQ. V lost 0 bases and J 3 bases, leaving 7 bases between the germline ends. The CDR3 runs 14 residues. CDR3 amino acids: CASSLDGHNQPQHF. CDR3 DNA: TGCGCCAGCAGCTTGGACGGACACAATCAGCCCCAGCATTTT. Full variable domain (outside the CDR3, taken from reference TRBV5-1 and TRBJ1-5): KAGVTQTPRYLIKTRGQQVTLSCSPISGHRSVSWYQQTPGQGLQFLFEYFSETQRNKGNFPGRFSGRQFSNSRSEMNVSTLELGDSALYLCASSLDGHNQPQHFGDGTRLSIL.

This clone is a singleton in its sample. The CDR3 protein is CASSQDTGWHEQFF. Written as DNA, the CDR3 is TGTGCCAGCAGCCAAGATACAGGGTGGCATGAGCAGTTCTTC. The chain combines TRBV3-1 (or the pseudogene TRBV3-2) with TRBJ2-1; tentative D call: TRBD1 (6 bases). CDR1 LGHDT and CDR2 YNNKEL come from the germline V gene (reference sequence). CDR3 length: 14 residues. The germline V and J ends were trimmed by 0 bases and 8 bases, with 11 bases remaining between them.

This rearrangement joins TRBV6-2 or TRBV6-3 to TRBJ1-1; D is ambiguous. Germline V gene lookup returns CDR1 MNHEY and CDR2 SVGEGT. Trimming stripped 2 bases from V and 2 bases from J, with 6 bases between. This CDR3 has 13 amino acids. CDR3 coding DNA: TGTGCCAGCAGTTACGACGGAAACACTGAAGCTTTCTTT. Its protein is CASSYDGNTEAFF.

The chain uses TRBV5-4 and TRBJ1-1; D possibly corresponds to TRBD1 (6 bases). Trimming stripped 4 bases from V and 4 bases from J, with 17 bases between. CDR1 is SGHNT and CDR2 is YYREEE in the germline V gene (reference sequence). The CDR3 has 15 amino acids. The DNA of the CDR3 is TGTGCCAGCAGCGAGCCAGGGGCGGCAGGCACTGAAGCTTTCTTT. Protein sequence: CASSEPGAAGTEAFF.